The 26 T cell receptor beta chains below come from one sample, sequenced in a study of brain T cells in children with intractable seizures. The assay was immunoSEQ multiplex PCR, and TCRdb's table has in-frame clones only and misses some. This table has approximately 44,000 clones, 90% appearing once. Sequenced here: peripheral blood, sampled at surgery. The source of these receptors is a girl aged 2 to 9 with tuberous sclerosis and intractable seizures.

The chain recombines TRBV29-1 with TRBJ2-3, with D perhaps TRBD1 (7 bases). The CDR3 totals 14 residues. The V end was cut by 5 bases, the J end by 4 bases, with 16 bases between. CDR1 and CDR2 from the germline V gene are SQVTM and ANQGSEA. The CDR3 region is CSVYSGGLSDTQYF. The CDR3 coding sequence is TGCAGCGTTTATTCAGGGGGGTTGTCAGATACGCAGTATTTT.

This chain uses TRBV2 with TRBJ1-2; D not certain. Germline V gene lookup returns CDR1 SNHLY and CDR2 FYNNEI. V was clipped by 7 bases and J by 4 bases, with 28 bases between them. CDR3 size: 18 residues. The CDR3, as DNA: TGTGCCAGCAAGTCTAAAGGGCGCGATCCCGCACACTCCTATGGCTACACCTTC. The encoded protein is CASKSKGRDPAHSYGYTF.

The chain carries TRBV6-1 and TRBJ2-3; 9 bases match TRBD2. Trimming cost V 2 bases and J 1 base; bases outside gene matches: 4. The CDR3 totals 16 residues. Germline V lookup: CDR1 MNHNS, CDR2 SASEGT. The CDR3 here is CASSEWVAGGTDTQYF. The DNA of the CDR3 is TGTGCCAGCAGTGAATGGGTAGCGGGGGGCACAGATACGCAGTATTTT.

This clone showed up just a few times. The V and J genes are TRBV5-6 and TRBJ1-2, with no clear D. This CDR3 region has 14 residues. Per germline, CDR1 SGHDT and CDR2 YYEEEE. The V gene lost 0 bases and the J gene lost 3 bases, with 9 bases spanning the gap. As DNA, the CDR3 is TGTGCCAGCAGCTTGGGGCAGACCTACTATGGCTACACCTTC. Its protein is CASSLGQTYYGYTF.

The chain is built from TRBV5-5 and TRBJ1-4, with 9 bases matching TRBD1. CDR3 length equals 16 residues. The germline CDR1 and CDR2 sequences are SGHKS and YYEKEE (reference sequence). J gave up 5 bases and V 6 bases, and 11 bases lay outside the gene matches. As DNA, the CDR3 is TGTGCCAGCACCCCTAAGGGGACAGGGCGGAATGAAAAACTGTTTTTT. Translated: CASTPKGTGRNEKLFF. The whole variable domain, remainder taken from reference TRBV5-5 and TRBJ1-4, is DAGVTQSPTHLIKTRGQQVTLRCSPISGHKSVSWYQQVLGQGPQFIFQYYEKEERGRGNFPDRFSARQFPNYSSELNVNALLLGDSALYLCASTPKGTGRNEKLFFGSGTQLSVL.

The chain couples TRBV2 to TRBJ1-6, with D possibly matching TRBD1 (6 bases). Trimming took 3 bases from V and 7 from J, leaving 7 bases between them. Germline V gives CDR1 SNHLY, CDR2 FYNNEI. The CDR3 has 13 residues. The CDR3 sequence: CASSDRGNSPLHF. DNA of the CDR3: TGTGCCAGCAGTGACAGGGGAAATTCACCCCTCCACTTT.

The V and J genes are TRBV12-5 and TRBJ2-7, with no clear D. Germline V gene data show CDR1 as LGHNT and CDR2 as FRNRAP. The CDR3 spans 16 residues. The V end lost 0 bases, the J end lost 2 bases, and 14 bases lay between the germline ends. The CDR3 sequence: CASGLVFAQRTYEQYF. CDR3 nucleotides: TGTGCTAGTGGTTTGGTATTCGCCCAGAGAACCTACGAGCAGTACTTC.

The gene calls are TRBV6-1 and TRBJ1-4; D is undetermined. The germline V and J ends were trimmed by 0 bases and 6 bases, with 5 bases remaining between them. This CDR3 has 13 amino acids. CDR1 MNHNS and CDR2 SASEGT come from the germline V gene. In DNA, the CDR3 is TGTGCCAGCAGTGAAGCACCAGATGAAAAACTGTTTTTT. Translation gives CASSEAPDEKLFF.

The genes are TRBV19 and TRBJ2-5, with unresolved D. The CDR3 is 14 amino acids. Trimming cost V 7 bases and J 7 bases, with 19 bases left between them. Germline CDR1 LNHDA, CDR2 SQIVND (reference sequence). The CDR3 protein is CASKDTTTERTQYF. Written as DNA, the CDR3 is TGTGCCAGTAAAGACACCACAACCGAGCGGACCCAGTACTTC. The full variable domain, completed using reference TRBV19 and TRBJ2-5, is DGGITQSPKYLFRKEGQNVTLSCEQNLNHDAMYWYRQDPGQGLRLIYYSQIVNDFQKGDIAEGYSVSREKKESFPLTVTSAQKNPTAFYLCASKDTTTERTQYFGPGTRLLVL.

J is TRBJ1-2 and V is TRBV30, with 9 bases matching TRBD1. The CDR3 is 13 residues long. Per germline, CDR1 GTSNPN and CDR2 SVGIG (reference sequence). The V gene end was trimmed by 2 bases and the J gene end by 7 bases; junction bases not matched to a gene: 5. Here the CDR3 reads CAWSLPGQGGYTF. DNA for the CDR3: TGTGCCTGGAGTCTCCCGGGACAGGGTGGCTACACCTTC.

The gene calls are TRBV14 and TRBJ2-2; 9 nucleotides align to TRBD1. The CDR3 has 20 residues. CDR1 SGHDN and CDR2 FVKESK come from the germline V gene. After removal of 4 bases from V and 4 bases from J, the junction contained 19 bases not matched to a gene. CDR3 residues: CASSPPKTGQGWMSTGELFF. Here the CDR3 DNA reads TGTGCCAGCAGCCCCCCGAAAACGGGACAGGGATGGATGAGCACCGGGGAGCTGTTTTTT. The entire variable domain, with the rest obtained from reference TRBV14 and TRBJ2-2, is as follows: EAGVTQFPSHSVIEKGQTVTLRCDPISGHDNLYWYRRVMGKEIKFLLHFVKESKQDESGMPNNRFLAERTGGTYSTLKVQPAELEDSGVYFCASSPPKTGQGWMSTGELFFGEGSRLTVL.

This clone was counted a single time. The chain combines TRBV2 with TRBJ1-4, with D maybe TRBD1 (5 bases). CDR3 length equals 14 residues. V lost 10 bases and J lost 4, with 16 bases in between. Per the germline V gene, CDR1 is SNHLY and CDR2 is FYNNEI. The CDR3: CATKLTAINEKLFF. The CDR3 bases are TGTGCCACAAAACTGACAGCGATTAATGAAAAACTGTTTTTT.

The gene calls are TRBV30 and TRBJ1-2; D unclear. The V gene lost 4 bases and the J gene lost 2 bases, with 11 bases spanning the gap. Germline lookup yields CDR1 GTSNPN and CDR2 SVGIG (reference sequence). This CDR3 has 13 amino acids. CDR3 bases: TGTGCCTGGAATCGGGATAGAAACTATGGCTACACCTTC. Amino acid sequence: CAWNRDRNYGYTF.

The V and J genes are TRBV7-2 and TRBJ2-3; 7 nucleotides agree with TRBD1. CDR1 and CDR2 (germline): SGHTA, FQGNSA. With V trimmed by 10 bases and J by 2 bases, 6 bases remained unmatched. The CDR3 runs 13 residues. CDR3 nucleotide sequence: TGTGCCACCGAGGGGGCCAACACAGATACGCAGTATTTT. The encoded protein is CATEGANTDTQYF.

The rearrangement joins TRBV6-5 to TRBJ2-2, with 9 bases identical to TRBD1. Trimming took 8 bases from V and 15 from J; bases not matched to a gene: 4. Germline values: CDR1 MNHEY, CDR2 SVGAGI. This CDR3 spans 10 amino acids. CDR3 amino acids: CASGTGKVFF. CDR3 nucleotides: TGTGCCAGCGGGACAGGGAAGGTGTTTTTT.

J is TRBJ2-5 and V is TRBV2; weak D call: TRBD2 (7 bases). The CDR3 covers 13 residues. The V end lost 11 bases, the J end lost 1 base, and 14 bases lay between the germline ends. The V gene's germline CDR1 is SNHLY and CDR2 FYNNEI. The DNA of the CDR3 is TGTGCCGGTACGCGGGGGCGCCAAGAGACCCAGTACTTC. Translation: CAGTRGRQETQYF. The full variable domain, rest sourced from reference TRBV2 and TRBJ2-5, is EPEVTQTPSHQVTQMGQEVILRCVPISNHLYFYWYRQILGQKVEFLVSFYNNEISEKSEIFDDQFSVERPDGSNFTLKIRSTKLEDSAMYFCAGTRGRQETQYFGPGTRLLVL.

This chain connects TRBV24-1 to TRBJ1-5; no clear D. Germline CDR1 KGHDR, CDR2 SFDVKD. Trimming removed 4 bases from V and 0 bases from J, with 9 bases in between. CDR3 size: 15 residues. The DNA of the CDR3 is TGTGCCACCAGTGAGTCGGATCATAGCAATCAGCCCCAGCATTTT. This gives the protein CATSESDHSNQPQHF.

The CDR3 is CASSDDEAFF. The CDR3 nucleotides read TGTGCCAGCAGTGACGATGAAGCTTTCTTT. This chain uses TRBV6-1 with TRBJ1-1; unclear D gene. The germline V and J ends were trimmed by 3 bases and 7 bases, with 3 bases remaining between them. The CDR3 has 10 amino acids. The germline gives CDR1 MNHNS, CDR2 SASEGT.

This clone was seen just once. V gene TRBV19 combines with J gene TRBJ1-4; TRBD1 is a possible D gene (6 bases). The V end lost 4 bases, the J end lost 4 bases, and 13 bases lay between the germline ends. The CDR3 is made up of 15 amino acids. CDR1 and CDR2 from the germline V gene are LNHDA and SQIVND (reference sequence). The CDR3 is CASSNTGNGNEKLFF. The CDR3 DNA reads TGTGCCAGTAGTAACACAGGGAACGGTAATGAAAAACTGTTTTTT.

The chain has TRBV24-1 and TRBJ2-5; a weak D match, TRBD2 (6 bases). The V gene lost 3 bases and the J gene lost 5 bases, with 12 bases spanning the gap. Germline V gene lookup returns CDR1 KGHDR and CDR2 SFDVKD. This CDR3 region has 14 residues. CDR3 sequence (DNA): TGTGCCACCAGTGATGGAGGGGCATGGGAGACCCAGTACTTC. This sequence encodes CATSDGGAWETQYF.

The chain has TRBV9 and TRBJ2-3; D not certain. The CDR3 runs 14 residues. V was shortened by 0 bases and J by 2 bases, with 7 bases between the two germline ends. CDR1 is SGDLS, CDR2 YYNGEE, per germline. In nucleotides, the CDR3 is TGTGCCAGCAGCGTAGGTACTCTCACAGATACGCAGTATTTT. Translated, it gives CASSVGTLTDTQYF.

The rearrangement joins TRBV2 to TRBJ2-2; D may match TRBD1 or TRBD2 (5 bases each). Deletions cut 8 bases from V and 7 bases from J, with 20 bases between. Germline V gene lookup returns CDR1 SNHLY and CDR2 FYNNEI. This CDR3 contains 15 residues. The CDR3, as DNA: TGTGCCAGCCAGGGACCTATAGCCTCTGGCGGGGAGCTGTTTTTT. Protein product: CASQGPIASGGELFF.

The V and J genes are TRBV7-8 and TRBJ2-7; 7 bases match TRBD2. Germline trimming cut 1 base from V and 6 bases from J; bases unmatched to any gene: 3. Germline V gives CDR1 SGHVS, CDR2 FQNEAQ. The CDR3 spans 13 residues. CDR3 region: CASSLVREGEQYF. The CDR3 DNA reads TGTGCCAGCAGCTTAGTAAGGGAGGGCGAGCAGTACTTC.

V usage is TRBV18 and J usage is TRBJ1-4, with 9 positions matching TRBD1. The V and J ends lost 5 bases and 8 bases, in that order; junction bases with no gene match: 12. CDR1 and CDR2 (germline): KGHSH, LQKENI. The CDR3 runs 16 residues. The CDR3 nucleotides are TGTGCCAGCTCAACCCTGAGGACAGGGGAGGGAGAAAAACTGTTTTTT. It codes for CASSTLRTGEGEKLFF.

The chain links TRBV5-1 to TRBJ1-4, with TRBD1 as a possible D gene (5 bases). The V and J ends lost 0 bases and 8 bases respectively, with 14 bases between them. CDR3 length equals 15 residues. Germline CDR1 is SGHRS and CDR2 is YFSETQ. CDR3 sequence reads: CASSLGTWGREKLFF. In DNA, the CDR3 is TGCGCCAGCAGCTTGGGGACATGGGGAAGAGAAAAACTGTTTTTT.

This rearrangement joins TRBV9 to TRBJ2-2, with 7 bases fitting TRBD2. The CDR3 is 16 residues long. The trim removed 2 bases at V and 0 bases at J, leaving 4 bases unmatched. Germline V lookup: CDR1 SGDLS, CDR2 YYNGEE. The CDR3 loop is CASSVHRGANTGELFF. The DNA of the CDR3 is TGTGCCAGCAGCGTCCACCGGGGGGCGAACACCGGGGAGCTGTTTTTT.